The T cell receptor (beta chain) under discussion was sequenced for a study of blood T cell repertoires in COVID-19. Study background: T cells, B-cell-depleted T cells, or PBMCs provided the cDNA or gDNA that served as material.

Trimming stripped 1 base from V and 11 bases from J, with 18 bases between. The CDR3 is made up of 15 amino acids. Germline V CDR1 and CDR2: SEHNR, FQNEAQ (reference sequence). Clones were sequenced by immunoSEQ multiplex PCR, and TCRdb holds only the in-frame ones, with some missing. The sample consists of about 70,000 clones, 80% to 90% of them appearing once. The sequence derives from a man aged 45-65 years with acute or convalescent COVID-19. This chain joins TRBV7-9 and TRBJ2-1; D not resolved. The sequencing input was peripheral blood. The CDR3 region is CASSLGGGLQWKQFF. CDR3 bases: TGTGCCAGCAGCTTAGGCGGCGGCTTGCAATGGAAGCAGTTCTTC.